These 7 T cell receptor beta chains came from one sample sequenced in a study of PD-L1 blockade in urothelial cancer. Here immunoSEQ multiplex PCR was the method, and the copy in TCRdb shows in-frame clones only, minus some. The data contain fewer than 35,000 clones, 87% of them singletons. Sequenced here: PBMCs, sampled around atezolizumab (anti-PD-L1) treatment. The origin of the receptors is a man aged 50-60 years with urothelial cancer.

This chain joins TRBV7-2 and TRBJ2-1; D is possibly TRBD2 (5 bases). V was clipped by 3 bases and J by 5 bases, with 11 bases between them. Germline V gene lookup returns CDR1 SGHTA and CDR2 FQGNSA. The CDR3 extends over 14 amino acids. The CDR3: CASSFPGIHNEQFF. The CDR3 DNA sequence: TGTGCCAGCAGCTTCCCGGGAATCCACAATGAGCAGTTCTTC.

The genes are TRBV7-9 and TRBJ2-3, with 8 bases aligning to TRBD2. CDR1 SEHNR and CDR2 FQNEAQ come from the germline V gene (reference sequence). The CDR3 is 15 amino acids. V shed 5 bases, J shed 1 base, and the junction held 5 bases outside the gene matches. The CDR3 loop is CASSAGGWGTDTQYF. The CDR3 coding sequence is TGTGCCAGCAGCGCGGGGGGTTGGGGCACAGATACGCAGTATTTT.

The chain combines TRBV19 with TRBJ2-3; 10 bases are shared with TRBD1. The trim removed 3 bases at V and 2 bases at J, leaving 8 bases unmatched. Germline CDR1 reads LNHDA; CDR2 reads SQIVND (reference sequence). CDR3 size: 17 residues. CDR3 sequence reads: CASSMAGQGTSTDTQYF. The CDR3 region has the DNA TGTGCCAGTAGTATGGCGGGACAGGGGACCTCCACAGATACGCAGTATTTT. Supplemented by reference TRBV19 and TRBJ2-3, the full variable domain reads DGGITQSPKYLFRKEGQNVTLSCEQNLNHDAMYWYRQDPGQGLRLIYYSQIVNDFQKGDIAEGYSVSREKKESFPLTVTSAQKNPTAFYLCASSMAGQGTSTDTQYFGPGTRLTVL.

The V gene is TRBV7-9, the J gene TRBJ1-1; 7 nucleotides align to TRBD1. V dropped 6 bases and J dropped 5; count of bases not matched to a gene: 12. The CDR3 is made up of 15 amino acids. Looked up from germline, CDR1 is SEHNR and CDR2 is FQNEAQ (reference sequence). The CDR3 loop is CASRPRQGKHTEAFF. CDR3 bases: TGTGCCAGCAGACCTCGACAGGGAAAACATACTGAAGCTTTCTTT.

The chain joins TRBV6-1 to TRBJ2-5; 8 bases agree with TRBD1. Germline values: CDR1 MNHNS, CDR2 SASEGT. V shed 2 bases, J shed 5 bases, and the junction held 4 bases outside the gene matches. This CDR3 is built from 14 residues. As DNA, the CDR3 is TGTGCCAGCAGTGAACAGGGGGCGGATGAGACCCAGTACTTC. Amino acids: CASSEQGADETQYF.

This rearrangement joins TRBV10-3 to TRBJ1-4; 8 nucleotides match TRBD1. There are 14 residues in the CDR3. Germline V gene lookup returns CDR1 ENHRY and CDR2 SYGVKD. V shed 6 bases, J shed 4 bases, and the junction held 4 bases outside the gene matches. This CDR3 is CAIRGQGNNEKLFF. The DNA for the CDR3 is TGTGCCATCAGAGGACAGGGCAATAATGAAAAACTGTTTTTT.

The V gene is TRBV2, the J gene TRBJ2-1; 8 nucleotides line up with TRBD2. Trimming removed 7 bases from V and 7 bases from J; junction bases left unmatched: 12. In germline, CDR1 is SNHLY, CDR2 FYNNEI. The CDR3 has 15 amino acids. The CDR3 sequence is CASKEQGSGGNEQFF. Here the CDR3 DNA reads TGTGCCAGCAAAGAACAGGGCTCGGGAGGGAATGAGCAGTTCTTC.